This T cell receptor (beta chain) was sequenced in a study of CD8+ T cells in alopecia areata. For the study at large: Patients remained on tofacitinib for 6 to 18 months and then went 6 months without it.

The study's findings and limits: Alphabeta T cells residing in normal skin are also sequenced in scalp samples.

The authors extracted RNA and reverse transcribed it into cDNA as the sequencing template. Clones were read by immunoSEQ multiplex PCR, and TCRdb kept only the in-frame ones, dropping some. The data contain 90,000 to 150,000 clones, roughly 50% of them singletons. Stated treatment: oral pan-JAK inhibitor, 5-10 mg twice daily. Those with alopecia areata gave lesional scalp punch biopsies and peripheral blood. Cell sorting was applied to PBMCs, and CD4+ and CD8+ T cells were collected. About this clone: What it binds is not known.

The CDR3 extends over 15 amino acids. J gave up 6 bases and V 6 bases, and 8 bases lay outside the gene matches. The germline V gene encodes CDR1 SNHLY and CDR2 FYNNEI. The starting material was CD8+ T cells sorted from blood, obtained at week 4, from a patient treated with tofacitinib. V and J are TRBV2 and TRBJ1-5; 10 nucleotides align to TRBD1. This sequence was found in a human donor with alopecia areata. The CDR3, as DNA: TGTGCCAGCAGGCAGGACAGGGGGAATCGTCAGCCCCAGCATTTT. It yields the protein CASRQDRGNRQPQHF.